What follows is one T cell receptor (beta chain) and its context. The record originates from a study of T cells after yellow fever vaccination. It was through 5'RACE template switching that TCR cDNA was made, with a universal primer site and UMIs added. In TCRdb, the 5' RACE reads were re-called with MiXCR into one record per CDR3 protein. The data contain 620,000 or so distinct CDR3 sequences, about 12% of them singletons. Germline V gene sequence: CDR1 KGHSH, CDR2 LQKENI. The germline V and J ends were trimmed by 3 bases and 3 bases, with 11 bases remaining between them. The CDR3 totals 14 residues.

This chain links TRBV18 with TRBJ1-1; a possible D gene is TRBD1 (6 bases). This TCR came from a man aged 30 to 39 who received the YFV17D yellow fever vaccine. The sample in question was PBMCs, obtained on the day of the yellow fever booster vaccination. CDR3 loop: CASSPQGQDTEAFF. In DNA form, the CDR3 reads TGTGCCAGCTCACCTCAGGGGCAGGACACTGAAGCTTTCTTT. The variable domain in full, completed from reference TRBV18 and TRBJ1-1, reads NAGVMQNPRHLVRRRGQEARLRCSPMKGHSHVYWYRQLPEEGLKFMVYLQKENIIDESGMPKERFSAEFPKEGPSILRIQQVVRGDSAAYFCASSPQGQDTEAFFGQGTRLTVV.